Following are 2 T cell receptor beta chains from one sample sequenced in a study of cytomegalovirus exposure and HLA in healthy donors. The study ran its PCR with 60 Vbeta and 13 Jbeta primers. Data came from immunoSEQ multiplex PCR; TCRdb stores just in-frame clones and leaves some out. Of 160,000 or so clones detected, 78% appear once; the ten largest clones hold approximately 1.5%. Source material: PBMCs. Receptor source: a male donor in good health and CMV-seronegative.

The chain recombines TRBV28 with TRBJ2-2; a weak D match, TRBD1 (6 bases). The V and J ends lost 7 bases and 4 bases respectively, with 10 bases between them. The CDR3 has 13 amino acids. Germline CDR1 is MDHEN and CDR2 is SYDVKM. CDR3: CASTSGATGELFF. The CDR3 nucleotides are TGTGCCAGCACTTCAGGGGCCACCGGGGAGCTGTTTTTT.

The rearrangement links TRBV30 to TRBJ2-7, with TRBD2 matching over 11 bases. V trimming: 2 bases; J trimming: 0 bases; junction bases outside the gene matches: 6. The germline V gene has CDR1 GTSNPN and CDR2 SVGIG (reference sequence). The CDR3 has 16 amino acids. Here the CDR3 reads CAWSNRLAGFSYEQYF. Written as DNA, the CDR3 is TGTGCCTGGAGTAACCGACTAGCGGGATTCTCCTACGAGCAGTACTTC. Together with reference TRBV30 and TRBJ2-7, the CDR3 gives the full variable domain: SQTIHQWPATLVQPVGSPLSLECTVEGTSNPNLYWYRQAAGRGLQLLFYSVGIGQISSEVPQNLSASRPQDRQFILSSKKLLLSDSGFYLCAWSNRLAGFSYEQYFGPGTRLTVT.